This TCR beta chain was sequenced in a study of blood T cell repertoires in COVID-19. Study details: COVID-19 samples, acute and convalescent, were from the United States, Italy and Spain. Sources were T cells, B-cell-depleted T cells, or PBMCs; the material itself was cDNA or gDNA.

As originally analysed: Reference gene primers were amplified, and this amplification served to estimate nucleated cell counts. Profiling relied on immunoSEQ multiplex PCR, and the TCRdb table lists in-frame clones only, not all of them. V and J calls and clone size are those listed in that table; D and trimming were worked out from the DNA. The profile covers under 130,000 clones, with approximately 90% appearing a single time and approximately 3% taken by the ten largest. This clone was detected once. V shed 7 bases, J shed 2 bases, and the junction held 8 bases outside the gene matches. In germline, CDR1 is SGHRS, CDR2 YFSETQ. The CDR3 is made up of 14 amino acids.

The sequence was collected from a man over 45 in a cohort sampled during active COVID-19. Material: peripheral blood. This chain uses TRBV5-1 with TRBJ1-1; 7 bases line up with TRBD1. The CDR3 nucleotides read TGCGCCAGCGGTCAGGGGGGTCTCAACACTGAAGCTTTCTTT. The encoded protein is CASGQGGLNTEAFF.